This T cell receptor (beta chain) was found in a study of blood T cells in healthy people across ages (dated by TCRdb to about 2015). Regarding the research as a whole: In model experiments, roughly one uniquely barcoded TCR beta cDNA molecule per two T cells was captured by template switching. Using deep sequencing normalized with unique cDNA molecular identifiers, the study measured how TCR beta repertoire diversity changes with age. Donors were grouped into four age groups: young (average approximately 16 years), middle-aged (over 35), aged (around 60) and long-lived (about 89). For two donors (one aged 18 to 30 and one aged 80 or older), the study analyzed two additional independent replicas of 1 million unique cDNA reads from the same blood draw.

With respect to this clonotype: Which antigen it targets is not known. The junction differs from germline at one of its ends, possibly a read error.

Study-wide findings and limitations: As age increased, observed TCR beta diversity per million T cells dropped in a roughly linear way, and a significant reduction was already evident by age roughly 36. Conclusive comparison of naive and antigen-experienced compartments was prevented by the profiling of bulk unsorted PBMCs. There was a strong correlation between observed TCR beta diversity and the percentage of naive T cells measured by flow cytometry. Total diversity estimates from one million sequenced T cells were considered lower bounds and underestimates. The long-lived group showed more naive CD4+ T cells, fewer expanded clones and increased TCR diversity than the aged group, suggesting age selection. The CMV infection status of donors was not known, potentially confounding age-related changes in expanded clonotypes.

Spanning cysteine to phenylalanine, the CDR3 consists of 16 amino acids. Of the read, only the CDR3 DNA is kept; its 48 bases are in frame from base 1. CDR1 and CDR2 are read off the germline V gene (reference sequence) as MNHNY and SVGAGI. Systemically healthy Caucasian individuals from Russia, some 36 in total and aged about 6 to 100 years, were included as donors. Each donor gave around 9.5 milliliters of peripheral blood, collected into EDTA-treated Vacutainer tubes. PBMCs were isolated by Ficoll-Paque density-gradient centrifugation, with at least 7 million obtained per sample. Total RNA was extracted from PBMCs with Trizol reagent, with at least 6 micrograms obtained per sample. Naive CD45RAhigh/CD27high T cell percentages were measured by flow cytometry on a PBMC aliquot from every donor. Library preparation was by 5' RACE. Sequencing was performed on an Illumina HiSeq 2500. A second PCR of about 7 to 12 cycles was performed with a sample-barcoded 5' primer and a J-beta primer mix. A template-switch 5' adaptor carrying 12 random nucleotides introduced a unique molecular identifier onto each TCR beta cDNA molecule. At least 2.5 million CDR3-containing paired-end reads were obtained from each sample. First-strand cDNA was synthesized from all RNA with the Mint cDNA synthesis kit, primed by a TRBC-specific oligonucleotide. After uracil-DNA glycosylase treatment, a first 18-cycle PCR used universal primers M1SS and BC2_uni_R on all cDNA. The paper's processing steps were these. Normalization of each sample was performed by random selection of 1 million high-quality reads, each carrying a distinct molecular identifier. Reads sharing molecular identifiers were discarded rather than binned into consensus sequences. MiTCR, run with a Q25 quality threshold and the strictest error-elimination algorithm, handled CDR3 identification, clonotype clustering and error correction. A nonparametric unseen species model using Euler transformation provided a lower-bound estimate of total TCR beta diversity. TCRdb reprocessing: public reads trimmed at Q25 with fastp, clones called with MiXCR, in-frame beta chains kept. Every entry covers one CDR3 protein and lists the most common genes and DNA from its rows. What appears here as the V and J calls and clone size reflects TCRdb's work, not the paper's. Across this sample there are approximately 960,000 distinct CDR3 sequences, with 25% to 35% seen only once. The ten largest clones represent roughly 10% of the sample.

These data were also filed under a second study, of T cells of mothers and their children. The second source states: Nine systemically healthy Caucasian individuals served as donors, namely three mothers together with their six children. cDNA synthesis used all of the extracted RNA, with 1.5 ug of RNA in each 15 ul reaction. In the second PCR, the M1S primer introduced both the sample barcodes and 2-4 random nucleotides. Over 9 million TCR beta CDR3 reads came from each mother, compared with approximately 3.1 million reads from each child. Thymic selection similarly shapes TCR recombination output in related and unrelated pairs, with minor effect from inherited differences. Normalized repertoire overlap in related mother-child pairs was always slightly higher than in unrelated mother-child pairs, but the difference was never significant. With a sensitivity of approximately 100 clones per million clonotypes, no persistent microchimeric T cell clones were detected. Deep NGS was used in the study to compare the TCR beta repertoires of mothers and children and to look for features that separate related mother-child pairs from unrelated individuals. On average, the children were about 10 +/- 4 years old, while the mothers were about 40 +/- 4 years old. After adapter ligation was performed with NEBNext reagents, the libraries were sequenced on an Illumina HiSeq 2000 with 100+100 nt paired-end reads. To prevent cross-contamination, the mother and child libraries were prepared one month apart and sequenced in separate runs. For each donor, between about 500,000 and 2,200,000 distinct TCR beta clonotypes were identified. Naive TCR beta clonotypes were estimated from low-frequency clonotypes matched to each donor's FACS-determined naive share, without sorting.

The source is a middle-aged woman in good health. Sequenced input: blood. The chain joins TRBV6-6 to TRBJ2-7, and TRBD1 aligns with 7 junction nucleotides. The DNA is as follows: TGTGCCAGCAGTTACTCGACAGGGTCCACCTCCTGCGAGCAGTACTTC. This translates into CASSYSTGSTSCEQYF.